This T cell receptor (beta chain) was documented in a study of cytomegalovirus exposure and HLA in healthy donors. Germline V gene lookup returns CDR1 MNHEY and CDR2 SMNVEV (reference sequence). The germline V and J ends were trimmed by 4 bases and 4 bases, with 23 bases remaining between them. The CDR3 is made up of 17 amino acids. The PCR used 60 Vbeta and 13 Jbeta primers. Libraries were prepared by immunoSEQ multiplex PCR; TCRdb keeps only in-frame clonotypes and omits some of them. Counted here are some 90,000 clones, nearly 80% occurring once; the ten biggest clones make up 3% to 4%. Findings of the study overall: Association of some 18,000 TCR beta sequences with HLA alleles was found at 0.05 false discovery rate in a later analysis. Analyzed later, association rates of TCRs varied across HLA loci, with DRB1 most and HLA-C fewest. Roughly uniform sequencing depth across donors was assumed, possibly incorrectly. There were reportedly fewer N-insertions in an Asian-associated ancestry cluster than the roughly 610-donor mean, in a later analysis.

With respect to this clone: Its antigen is undetermined.

The source of this sequence is a woman in her 40s in good health and CMV-seronegative. This rearrangement joins TRBV27 to TRBJ2-7; D may be TRBD1 (6 bases). Sequenced: PBMCs. CDR3 in DNA: TGTGCCAGCAGTTCTCCCCCACTTGTGGCAGGGGAGTACGAGCAGTACTTC. Its translation: CASSSPPLVAGEYEQYF.